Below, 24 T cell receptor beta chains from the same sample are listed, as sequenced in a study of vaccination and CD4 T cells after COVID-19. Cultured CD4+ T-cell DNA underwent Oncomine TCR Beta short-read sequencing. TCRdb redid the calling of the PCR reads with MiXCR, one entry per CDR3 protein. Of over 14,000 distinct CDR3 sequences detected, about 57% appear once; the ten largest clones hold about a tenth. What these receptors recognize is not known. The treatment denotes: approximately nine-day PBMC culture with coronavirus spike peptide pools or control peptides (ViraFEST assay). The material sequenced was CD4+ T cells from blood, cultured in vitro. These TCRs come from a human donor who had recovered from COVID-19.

CDR3 coding DNA: TGTGCCAGCAGTGGGGACAGGGACGGCTACACCTTC. Its protein product is CASSGDRDGYTF. V usage is TRBV6-1 and J usage is TRBJ1-2; 9 nucleotides match TRBD1. Losses at the gene ends were 4 bases for V and 8 bases for J; bases not matched to a gene: 2. The germline V gene has CDR1 MNHNS and CDR2 SASEGT. The CDR3 is 12 residues long.

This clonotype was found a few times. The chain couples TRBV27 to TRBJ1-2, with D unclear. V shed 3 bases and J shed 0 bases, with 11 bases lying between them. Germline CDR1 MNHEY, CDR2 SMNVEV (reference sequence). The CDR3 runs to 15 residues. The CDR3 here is CASSFRRSSNYGYTF. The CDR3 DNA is TGTGCCAGCAGTTTCCGGCGATCATCTAACTATGGCTACACCTTC.

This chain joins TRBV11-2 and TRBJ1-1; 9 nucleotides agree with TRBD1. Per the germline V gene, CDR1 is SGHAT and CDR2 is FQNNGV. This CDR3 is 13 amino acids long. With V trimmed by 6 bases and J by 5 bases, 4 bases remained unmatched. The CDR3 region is CASRQGANTEAFF. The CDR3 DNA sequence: TGTGCCAGCAGACAGGGGGCCAATACTGAAGCTTTCTTT.

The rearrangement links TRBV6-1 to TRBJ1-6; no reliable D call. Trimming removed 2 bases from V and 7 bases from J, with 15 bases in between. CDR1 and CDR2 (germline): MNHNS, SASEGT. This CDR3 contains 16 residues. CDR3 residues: CASSELPLALNSPLHF. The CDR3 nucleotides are TGTGCCAGCAGTGAACTGCCCTTGGCCCTGAATTCACCCCTCCACTTT.

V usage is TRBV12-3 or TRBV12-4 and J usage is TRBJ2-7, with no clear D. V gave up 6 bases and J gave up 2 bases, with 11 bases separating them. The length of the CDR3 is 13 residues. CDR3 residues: CASSPIWPYEQYF. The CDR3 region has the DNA TGTGCCAGCAGCCCTATCTGGCCCTACGAGCAGTACTTC.

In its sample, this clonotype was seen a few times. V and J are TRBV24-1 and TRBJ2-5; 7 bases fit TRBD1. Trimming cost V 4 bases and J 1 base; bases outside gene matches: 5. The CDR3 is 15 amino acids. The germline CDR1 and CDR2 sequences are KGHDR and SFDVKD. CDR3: CATSDPGGAQETQYF. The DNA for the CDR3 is TGTGCCACCAGTGACCCAGGGGGAGCCCAAGAGACCCAGTACTTC.

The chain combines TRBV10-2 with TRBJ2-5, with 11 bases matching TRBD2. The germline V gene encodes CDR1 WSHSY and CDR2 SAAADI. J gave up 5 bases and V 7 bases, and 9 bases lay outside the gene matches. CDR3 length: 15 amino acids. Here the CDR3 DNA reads TGCGCCAGCAAGGTGGTAGCGGGAGGGGTGGAGACCCAGTACTTC. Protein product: CASKVVAGGVETQYF.

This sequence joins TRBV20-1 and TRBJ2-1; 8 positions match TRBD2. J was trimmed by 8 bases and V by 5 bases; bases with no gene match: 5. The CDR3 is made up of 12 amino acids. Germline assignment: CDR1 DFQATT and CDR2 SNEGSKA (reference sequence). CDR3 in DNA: TGCAGTGCTCCAGCGGGAGTCGATGAGCAGTTCTTC. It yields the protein CSAPAGVDEQFF.

CDR3 residues: CASSIRDVNEQFF. CDR3 nucleotides: TGTGCCAGTAGTATAAGGGACGTCAATGAGCAGTTCTTC. V gene TRBV19 combines with J gene TRBJ2-1; D tentatively fits TRBD1 or TRBD2 (5 bases each). Trimming pared 2 bases from V and 6 bases from J, leaving 8 bases between. This CDR3 spans 13 amino acids. The germline V gene encodes CDR1 LNHDA and CDR2 SQIVND (reference sequence).

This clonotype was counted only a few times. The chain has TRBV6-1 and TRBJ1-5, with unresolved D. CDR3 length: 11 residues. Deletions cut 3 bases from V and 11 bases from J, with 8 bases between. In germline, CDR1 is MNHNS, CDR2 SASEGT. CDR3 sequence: CASSEVSAQHF. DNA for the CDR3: TGTGCCAGCAGTGAGGTCTCAGCCCAGCATTTT.

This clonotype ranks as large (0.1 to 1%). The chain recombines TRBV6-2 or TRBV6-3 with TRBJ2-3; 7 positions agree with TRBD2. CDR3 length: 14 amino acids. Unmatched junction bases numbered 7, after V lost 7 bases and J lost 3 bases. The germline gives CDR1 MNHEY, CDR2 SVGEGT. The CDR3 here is CASIPSGTTDTQYF. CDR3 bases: TGTGCCAGCATTCCCAGCGGGACGACAGATACGCAGTATTTT.

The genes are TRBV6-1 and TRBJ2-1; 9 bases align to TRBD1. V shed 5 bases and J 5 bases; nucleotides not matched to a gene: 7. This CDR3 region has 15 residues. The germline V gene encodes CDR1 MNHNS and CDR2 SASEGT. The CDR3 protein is CASSPMTGGHNEQFF. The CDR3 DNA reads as TGTGCCAGCAGTCCGATGACAGGGGGACACAATGAGCAGTTCTTC.

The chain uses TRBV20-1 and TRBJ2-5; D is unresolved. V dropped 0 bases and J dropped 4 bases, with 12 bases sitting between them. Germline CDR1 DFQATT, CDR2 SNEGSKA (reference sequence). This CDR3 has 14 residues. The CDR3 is CSARDPVIGETQYF. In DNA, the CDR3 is TGCAGTGCTAGAGATCCGGTAATCGGAGAGACCCAGTACTTC.

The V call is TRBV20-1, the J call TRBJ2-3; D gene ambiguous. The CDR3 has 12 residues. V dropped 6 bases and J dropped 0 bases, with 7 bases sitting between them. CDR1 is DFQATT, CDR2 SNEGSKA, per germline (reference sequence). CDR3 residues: CSAESSTDTQYF. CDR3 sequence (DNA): TGCAGTGCCGAGTCTAGCACAGATACGCAGTATTTT.

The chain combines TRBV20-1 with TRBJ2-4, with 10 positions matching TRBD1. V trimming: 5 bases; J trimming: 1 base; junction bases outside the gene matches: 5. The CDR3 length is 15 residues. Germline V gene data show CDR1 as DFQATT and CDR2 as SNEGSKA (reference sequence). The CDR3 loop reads CSAETGGRAKNIQYF. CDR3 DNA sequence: TGCAGTGCTGAGACAGGGGGCCGGGCCAAAAACATTCAGTACTTC.

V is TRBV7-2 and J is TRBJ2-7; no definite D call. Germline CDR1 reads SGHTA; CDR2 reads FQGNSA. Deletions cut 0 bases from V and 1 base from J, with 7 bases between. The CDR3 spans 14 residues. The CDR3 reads CASSLASGSYEQYF. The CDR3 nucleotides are TGTGCCAGCAGCTTAGCCTCTGGGTCCTACGAGCAGTACTTC.

Here the CDR3 reads CSARDRNSPLHF. Written as DNA, the CDR3 is TGCAGTGCTAGAGACAGAAATTCACCCCTCCACTTT. The chain uses TRBV20-1 and TRBJ1-6; D gene uncertain. V was shortened by 0 bases and J by 7 bases, with 4 bases between the two germline ends. Germline CDR1 is DFQATT and CDR2 is SNEGSKA (reference sequence). CDR3 length: 12 residues.

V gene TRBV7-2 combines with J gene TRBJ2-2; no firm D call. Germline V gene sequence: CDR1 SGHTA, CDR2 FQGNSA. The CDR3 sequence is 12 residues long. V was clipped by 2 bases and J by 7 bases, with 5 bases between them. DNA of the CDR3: TGTGCCAGCAGCTTAAATCTCGGGGAGCTGTTTTTT. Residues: CASSLNLGELFF.

CDR3 coding DNA: TGCAGTGCGACAAGGTCTAGCTCCTATAATTCACCCCTCCACTTT. The encoded protein is CSATRSSSYNSPLHF. V is TRBV20-1 and J is TRBJ1-6; D is uncertain. This CDR3 has 15 amino acids. CDR1 DFQATT and CDR2 SNEGSKA come from the germline V gene (reference sequence). Trimming took off 6 bases at V and 0 bases at J, with 12 bases between the two ends.

CDR3 in DNA: TGCGCCAGCAGGCGAGAACAGGGTGATGCTTTCTTT. Translation gives CASRREQGDAFF. The chain is built from TRBV5-1 and TRBJ1-1, with a weak D call TRBD1 (6 bases). In germline, CDR1 is SGHRS, CDR2 YFSETQ. Between the trimmed V and J ends, which lost 5 bases and 11 bases, there was a span of 16 bases. The CDR3 runs to 12 residues.

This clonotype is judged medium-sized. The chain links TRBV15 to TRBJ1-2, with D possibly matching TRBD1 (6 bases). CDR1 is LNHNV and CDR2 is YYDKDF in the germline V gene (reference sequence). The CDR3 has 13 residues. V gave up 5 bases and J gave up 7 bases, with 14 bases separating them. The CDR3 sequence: CATSVRGGSGYTF. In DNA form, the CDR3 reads TGTGCCACCAGCGTTAGAGGGGGAAGTGGCTACACCTTC.

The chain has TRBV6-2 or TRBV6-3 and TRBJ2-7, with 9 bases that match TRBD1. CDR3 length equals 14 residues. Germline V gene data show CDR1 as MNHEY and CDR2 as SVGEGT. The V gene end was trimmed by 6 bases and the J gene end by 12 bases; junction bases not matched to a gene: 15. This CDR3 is CASRELRDRDFAYF. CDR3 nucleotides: TGTGCCAGCAGAGAGCTCCGGGACAGGGACTTTGCGTACTTC.

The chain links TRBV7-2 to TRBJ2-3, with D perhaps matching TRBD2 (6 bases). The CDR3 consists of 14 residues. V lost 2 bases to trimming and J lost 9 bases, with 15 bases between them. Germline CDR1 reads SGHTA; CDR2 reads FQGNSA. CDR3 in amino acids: CASSLWTAAGTQYF. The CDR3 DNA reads TGTGCCAGCAGCTTATGGACCGCAGCGGGCACGCAGTATTTT.

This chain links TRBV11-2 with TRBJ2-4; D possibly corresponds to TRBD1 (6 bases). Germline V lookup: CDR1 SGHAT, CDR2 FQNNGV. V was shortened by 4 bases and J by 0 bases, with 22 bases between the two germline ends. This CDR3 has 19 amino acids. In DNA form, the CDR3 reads TGTGCCAGCAGCTCAGAATCAGGGGCAGCCCTTTTAGCCAAAAACATTCAGTACTTC. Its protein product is CASSSESGAALLAKNIQYF.